This is a list of T cell receptor beta chains from one sample in a study of spatial heterogeneity in lung cancer. One entry per CDR3 protein results from TCRdb running MiXCR on the 5' RACE reads. The sample includes several thousand distinct CDR3 sequences, roughly an eighth seen only once; the top ten take roughly an eighth. The source material was lung tumor tissue, sampled at surgery. All receptors derive from a male donor with early-stage non-small cell lung cancer. The CDR3 runs from the conserved cysteine through the conserved F or W. A D gene is named only where the DNA matches it firmly. Clone size appears in some rows only: once, few, many, or a class for an expanded clone.

v_gene: TRBV5-1
j_gene: TRBJ2-1
abundance: many
d_gene: TRBD2
CDR3aa: CASSLETGGEFF
CDR3nt: TGCGCCAGCAGCCTTGAGACGGGAGGAGAGTTCTTC

v_gene: TRBV7-3
j_gene: TRBJ2-2
abundance: many
d_gene: .
CDR3aa: CASSLDRTGELFF
CDR3nt: TGTGCCAGCAGCTTAGATCGCACCGGGGAGCTGTTTTTT

v_gene: TRBV6-5
j_gene: TRBJ1-6
abundance: .
d_gene: TRBD1
CDR3aa: CASSSTGQVIHNSPLHF
CDR3nt: TGTGCCAGCAGTTCTACGGGACAGGTGATCCATAATTCACCCCTCCACTTT

v_gene: TRBV12-3/TRBV12-4
j_gene: TRBJ2-5
abundance: many
d_gene: TRBD2
CDR3aa: CASSRGLAGVETQYF
CDR3nt: TGTGCCAGCAGTCGAGGACTAGCGGGAGTGGAGACCCAGTACTTC

v_gene: TRBV4-1
j_gene: TRBJ2-1
abundance: .
d_gene: .
CDR3aa: CASSQESVRRGSGEQFF
CDR3nt: TGCGCCAGCAGCCAAGAATCTGTAAGGAGGGGGAGCGGTGAGCAGTTCTTC

v_gene: TRBV9
j_gene: TRBJ1-1
abundance: .
d_gene: .
CDR3aa: CASAPDRMNTEAFF
CDR3nt: TGTGCCAGCGCCCCTGACAGGATGAACACTGAAGCTTTCTTT

v_gene: TRBV6-5
j_gene: TRBJ1-1
abundance: many
d_gene: TRBD1
CDR3aa: CASSGTGPEAFF
CDR3nt: TGTGCCAGCAGTGGGACAGGCCCTGAAGCTTTCTTT

v_gene: TRBV5-1
j_gene: TRBJ1-1
abundance: many
d_gene: .
CDR3aa: CASSSAAGLNTEAFF
CDR3nt: TGCGCCAGCAGCTCGGCCGCGGGGCTGAACACTGAAGCTTTCTTT

v_gene: TRBV7-9
j_gene: TRBJ2-6
abundance: many
d_gene: .
CDR3aa: CASSLVSGANVLTF
CDR3nt: TGTGCCAGCAGCCTCGTCTCGGGGGCCAACGTCCTGACTTTC

v_gene: TRBV5-5
j_gene: TRBJ2-6
abundance: .
d_gene: .
CDR3aa: CASSLISSGANVLTF
CDR3nt: TGTGCCAGCAGCTTGATCAGCTCTGGGGCCAACGTCCTGACTTTC

v_gene: TRBV3-1
j_gene: TRBJ1-4
abundance: .
d_gene: .
CDR3aa: CASSPLLARGLFF
CDR3nt: TGTGCCAGCAGCCCCCTCCTCGCCCGAGGACTGTTTTTT

v_gene: TRBV9
j_gene: TRBJ2-2
abundance: many
d_gene: TRBD1
CDR3aa: CASSSRPGDRVSANTGELFF
CDR3nt: TGTGCCAGCAGCTCTAGGCCTGGGGACAGGGTGTCAGCGAACACCGGGGAGCTGTTTTTT

v_gene: TRBV2
j_gene: TRBJ2-1
abundance: many
d_gene: .
CDR3aa: CASSDFYNEQFF
CDR3nt: TGTGCCAGCAGCGATTTCTACAATGAGCAGTTCTTC

v_gene: TRBV4-2
j_gene: TRBJ1-5
abundance: medium-sized
d_gene: TRBD1
CDR3aa: CASSQDYTGTGGYNQPQHF
CDR3nt: TGTGCCAGCAGCCAAGATTATACCGGGACAGGGGGCTATAATCAGCCCCAGCATTTT

v_gene: TRBV20-1
j_gene: TRBJ1-2
abundance: many
d_gene: TRBD1
CDR3aa: CSALTSPGQGLSGYTF
CDR3nt: TGCAGTGCTCTGACATCCCCGGGACAGGGTCTTTCTGGCTACACCTTC

v_gene: TRBV6-1
j_gene: TRBJ1-1
abundance: .
d_gene: .
CDR3aa: CASSVRTAPAGEAFF
CDR3nt: TGTGCCAGCAGTGTACGGACAGCCCCCGCGGGTGAAGCTTTCTTT

v_gene: TRBV7-2
j_gene: TRBJ1-5
abundance: .
d_gene: .
CDR3aa: CASSPNSNQPQHF
CDR3nt: TGTGCCAGCAGCCCAAATAGCAATCAGCCCCAGCATTTT

v_gene: TRBV11-2
j_gene: TRBJ2-5
abundance: many
d_gene: .
CDR3aa: CASSRDRQETQYF
CDR3nt: TGTGCCAGCAGCCGAGACAGGCAAGAGACCCAGTACTTC

v_gene: TRBV29-1
j_gene: TRBJ2-1
abundance: many
d_gene: TRBD2
CDR3aa: CSAGLAGVGEQFF
CDR3nt: TGCAGTGCGGGACTAGCGGGAGTCGGTGAGCAGTTCTTC

v_gene: TRBV5-1
j_gene: TRBJ1-1
abundance: many
d_gene: .
CDR3aa: CASSLISAVNTEAFF
CDR3nt: TGCGCCAGCAGCTTGATATCAGCCGTGAACACTGAAGCTTTCTTT

v_gene: TRBV18
j_gene: TRBJ1-1
abundance: many
d_gene: .
CDR3aa: CASSPLSVSLNTEAFF
CDR3nt: TGTGCCAGCTCACCCCTTTCCGTGTCCTTAAACACTGAAGCTTTCTTT

v_gene: TRBV12-3/TRBV12-4
j_gene: TRBJ2-5
abundance: many
d_gene: .
CDR3aa: CASRRGAGQETQYF
CDR3nt: TGTGCCAGCAGAAGGGGGGCGGGTCAAGAGACCCAGTACTTC

v_gene: TRBV12-3/TRBV12-4
j_gene: TRBJ2-5
abundance: many
d_gene: TRBD1
CDR3aa: CASSLKGTGWETQYF
CDR3nt: TGTGCCAGCAGTTTAAAAGGGACAGGGTGGGAGACCCAGTACTTC

v_gene: TRBV15
j_gene: TRBJ2-1
abundance: medium-sized
d_gene: TRBD2
CDR3aa: CATSRDKGGGTSGYNEQFF
CDR3nt: TGTGCCACCAGCAGAGATAAAGGCGGCGGCACTAGCGGATACAATGAGCAGTTCTTC

v_gene: TRBV7-9
j_gene: TRBJ1-2
abundance: medium-sized
d_gene: .
CDR3aa: CASSRTVNAYGYTF
CDR3nt: TGTGCCAGCAGCCGGACAGTGAACGCATATGGCTACACCTTC

v_gene: TRBV4-1
j_gene: TRBJ1-1
abundance: many
d_gene: .
CDR3aa: CASSDGRSNTEAFF
CDR3nt: TGCGCCAGCAGCGATGGACGGTCGAACACTGAAGCTTTCTTT

v_gene: TRBV20-1
j_gene: TRBJ2-3
abundance: many
d_gene: TRBD1
CDR3aa: CSARVMGQGLDTQYF
CDR3nt: TGCAGTGCTAGAGTGATGGGACAGGGCTTGGATACGCAGTATTTT

v_gene: TRBV20-1
j_gene: TRBJ2-1
abundance: .
d_gene: TRBD2
CDR3aa: CSAPLGLAINEQFF
CDR3nt: TGCAGTGCTCCGTTAGGACTAGCAATAAATGAGCAGTTCTTC

v_gene: TRBV7-2
j_gene: TRBJ2-3
abundance: many
d_gene: .
CDR3aa: CASSGNGRYMDTQYF
CDR3nt: TGTGCCAGCAGCGGAAACGGACGTTATATGGATACGCAGTATTTT